These T cell receptor beta chains were read from a single sample in a study of a mutant IDH1 vaccine in newly diagnosed glioma. Their specific antigens are unknown. Only in-frame clones appear in the TCRdb table, and some are missing; sequencing was by immunoSEQ multiplex PCR. The repertoire has 25,000 to 40,000 clones, almost 80% of them found once; the top ten carry roughly 8.8%. This specimen was PBMCs, taken from a glioma patient whose treatment included an IDH1 peptide vaccine. All receptors derive from a woman aged 30 to 39 with glioma. Some clones in this sample may be carry-over from other donors' samples. Each CDR3 is given with its conserved first and last residue. The D gene is left open where the match is weak. Clone size is shown for a subset of rows, as once, few, many or a class of expanded clone.

J | D | size | V | DNA | CDR3
TRBJ2-3 | NA | NA | TRBV9 | TGTGCCAGCAGCGTCGGCGCGAAGGCAGATACGCAGTATTTT | CASSVGAKADTQYF
TRBJ2-7 | TRBD2 | NA | TRBV7-9 | TGTGCCAGCAGCCTTAGCGGGTCCTACGAGCAGTACTTC | CASSLSGSYEQYF
TRBJ2-3 | NA | NA | TRBV7-2 | TGTGCCAGGGAGGCCGGGAAGGGAACAGATACGCAGTATTTT | CAREAGKGTDTQYF
TRBJ2-7 | NA | few | TRBV9 | TGTGCCAGCAGCGGGGACGGGTACGAGCAGTACTTC | CASSGDGYEQYF
TRBJ2-7 | TRBD1 | NA | TRBV19 | TGTGCCAGTAGTATGGGGACAGGGGACGAGCAGTACTTC | CASSMGTGDEQYF
TRBJ1-2 | NA | NA | TRBV9 | TGTGCCAGCAGCGTAGGTCAGGGGAGCTATGGCTACACCTTC | CASSVGQGSYGYTF
TRBJ2-2 | NA | NA | TRBV7-6 | TGTGCCAGCAGCTCGGGACGGGGAAACACCGGGGAGCTGTTTTTT | CASSSGRGNTGELFF
TRBJ2-1 | NA | NA | TRBV10-2 | TGCGCCAGCAGTGAAGAGAGGGCGAGCTCCTACAATGAGCAGTTCTTC | CASSEERASSYNEQFF
TRBJ2-1 | TRBD2 | NA | TRBV7-9 | TGTGCCAGCAGGGCTACTAGCGGGAGTAGGGCCTACAATGAGCAGTTCTTC | CASRATSGSRAYNEQFF
TRBJ1-1 | TRBD1 | NA | TRBV27 | TGTGCCAGCAGTTTCCGAGGGGGCGGGGGGACTGAAGCTTTCTTT | CASSFRGGGGTEAFF
TRBJ1-1 | TRBD1 | NA | TRBV11-2 | TGTGCCAGCAGCGTCGGGACAGGGGACGAAGCTTTCTTT | CASSVGTGDEAFF
TRBJ2-7 | TRBD1 | NA | TRBV10-1 | TGCGCCAGCAGTTCCGGGACAGGGAACTCCTACGAGCAGTACTTC | CASSSGTGNSYEQYF
TRBJ2-5 | NA | NA | TRBV30 | TGTGCCTGGAGCTCCGGATCGCAAGAGACCCAGTACTTC | CAWSSGSQETQYF
TRBJ2-1 | NA | NA | TRBV15 | TGTGCCACCAAAAGGGGTTTAGCCAATGAGCAGTTCTTC | CATKRGLANEQFF
TRBJ2-3 | NA | NA | TRBV5-6 | TGTGCCAGCAGCCCGGGCCTTACACGTCCCAGGCAGTATTTT | CASSPGLTRPRQYF
TRBJ1-1 | NA | NA | TRBV18 | TGTGCCAGCTCACCAAAAGGGGCCGACACTGAAGCTTTCTTT | CASSPKGADTEAFF
TRBJ2-7 | NA | NA | TRBV27 | TGTGCCAGCAGTGCCCGACAGGAAACGGGGGAGCAGTACTTC | CASSARQETGEQYF
TRBJ2-7 | NA | NA | TRBV7-9 | TGTGCCAGCAGCCCCGGTTGGGGGGCCGCCTACGAGCAGTACTTC | CASSPGWGAAYEQYF
TRBJ2-1 | NA | NA | TRBV5-1 | TGCGCCAGCAGCCACGCCGGGACTCCTAAGGAGCAGTTCTTC | CASSHAGTPKEQFF
TRBJ1-1 | NA | NA | TRBV6-5 | TGTGCCAGCAGTTACTCGGTGGAGGGTGCCGGGACTGAAGCTTTCTTT | CASSYSVEGAGTEAFF
TRBJ1-4 | NA | NA | TRBV30 | TGTGCCTGGAGTCGGCCGCTGGTAGTTACTAATGAAAAACTGTTTTTT | CAWSRPLVVTNEKLFF
TRBJ1-1 | NA | NA | TRBV5-4 | TGTGCCAGCAGCTTTTCCAGCCATGGTGAAGCTTTCTTT | CASSFSSHGEAFF
TRBJ2-7 | NA | NA | TRBV5-6 | TGTGCCAGCAGCTTGTACAACCCCTCCCAGTCCGAGCAGTACTTC | CASSLYNPSQSEQYF
TRBJ1-2 | NA | NA | TRBV29-1 | TGCAGCGTTGAAGGTGGGGGGCGGGACTATGGCTACACCTTC | CSVEGGGRDYGYTF
TRBJ2-1 | NA | NA | TRBV7-2 | TGTGCCAGCAGCTTACATCCCGACAATGAGCAGTTCTTC | CASSLHPDNEQFF
TRBJ1-1 | TRBD1 | NA | TRBV5-6 | TGTGCCAGCAGCCCAGGGGGCGGGTTTAGAACTGAAGCTTTCTTT | CASSPGGGFRTEAFF
TRBJ1-1 | NA | NA | TRBV18 | TGTGCCAGCTCACCCCGGGGGGGAAACACTGAAGCTTTCTTT | CASSPRGGNTEAFF
TRBJ1-4 | NA | NA | TRBV29-1 | TGCAGCGCCGGAGGGGGGCAGGATGAAAAACTGTTTTTT | CSAGGGQDEKLFF
TRBJ1-1 | NA | NA | TRBV29-1 | TGCAGCGTGGCGTGGGGGGTTAACACTGAAGCTTTCTTT | CSVAWGVNTEAFF
TRBJ1-2 | NA | NA | TRBV9 | TGTGCCAGCAGCGTTGGTACAGGCGGGGCCTTCGGCTACACCTTC | CASSVGTGGAFGYTF
TRBJ2-4 | TRBD2 | NA | TRBV9 | TGTGCCAGCAGCGTAGCAGCGGGAGATCCCAAAAACATTCAGTACTTC | CASSVAAGDPKNIQYF
TRBJ2-7 | NA | NA | TRBV21-1 | TGTGCCAGCACTCCACCCCCGGGTCAAGGCCACGAGCAGTACTTC | CASTPPPGQGHEQYF
TRBJ2-2 | NA | NA | TRBV4-1 | TGCGCCAGCAGCTACTCCGGGGAGCTGTTTTTT | CASSYSGELFF
TRBJ1-2 | NA | NA | TRBV19 | TGTGCCAGTAGTCCCGGTCCTGCCTCTAGTGGCTACACCTTC | CASSPGPASSGYTF
TRBJ1-5 | NA | NA | TRBV7-6 | TGTGCCAGCAGCCTAGGACAGTCCAATCAGCCCCAGCATTTT | CASSLGQSNQPQHF
TRBJ2-1 | NA | NA | TRBV9 | TGTGCCAGCAGCATGAAGGGCAATGAGCAGTTCTTC | CASSMKGNEQFF
TRBJ1-1 | TRBD1 | NA | TRBV4-1 | TGCGCCAGCAGCCAAGAGGACAGGACTAACACTGAAGCTTTCTTT | CASSQEDRTNTEAFF
TRBJ2-1 | TRBD2 | NA | TRBV4-2 | TGTGCCAGCAGCCACAGGACTAGCGGGGTCTACAATGAGCAGTTCTTC | CASSHRTSGVYNEQFF
TRBJ2-3 | TRBD2 | NA | TRBV29-1 | TGCAGCGTTACCGGGCCGGGGGGGGCTTGGGGTACGCAGTATTTT | CSVTGPGGAWGTQYF
TRBJ2-2 | TRBD2 | NA | TRBV7-8 | TGTGCCAGCAGCTGGGGACTAGCGGGAGTTCTAACCGGGGAGCTGTTTTTT | CASSWGLAGVLTGELFF
TRBJ2-1 | TRBD2 | NA | TRBV7-9 | TGTGCCAGCAGCCACGGACTAGCGGGTCGGAATGAGCAGTTCTTC | CASSHGLAGRNEQFF
TRBJ1-4 | NA | NA | TRBV4-1 | TGCGCCAGCAGCCAAGATCCCCGGGGGATGGGTGAAAAACTGTTTTTT | CASSQDPRGMGEKLFF
TRBJ2-7 | NA | NA | TRBV2 | TGTGCCAGCAGTAATGACGGAACAGGGACCTACGAGCAGTACTTC | CASSNDGTGTYEQYF
TRBJ1-1 | NA | once | TRBV13 | TGTGCCAGCAGCTTAGAAACAGGGAGTAGGACTGAAGCTTTCTTT | CASSLETGSRTEAFF
TRBJ2-5 | TRBD2 | NA | TRBV10-3 | TGTGCCATCAGTGAGTCGATACTAGCGGGAGGGCAGGAGACCCAGTACTTC | CAISESILAGGQETQYF
TRBJ1-2 | NA | NA | TRBV5-4 | TGTGCCAGCAGCGCGTCACAGGCGGCGGGCTATGGCTACACCTTC | CASSASQAAGYGYTF
TRBJ2-2 | TRBD2 | once | TRBV5-1 | TGCGCCAGCAGCTGGACTAGTGGACCTCCCGGGGAGCTGTTTTTT | CASSWTSGPPGELFF
TRBJ1-3 | TRBD1 | NA | TRBV10-2 | TGCGCCAGCCGCCACAGGGGATCTGGAAACACCATATATTTT | CASRHRGSGNTIYF
TRBJ1-1 | NA | NA | TRBV5-6 | TGTGCCAGCAGCTTACCCGGGGGGCAAAGCACTGAAGCTTTCTTT | CASSLPGGQSTEAFF
TRBJ2-7 | NA | NA | TRBV29-1 | TGCAGCGTCCTACCCCCCGGGGCCTACGAGCAGTACTTC | CSVLPPGAYEQYF
TRBJ2-7 | NA | NA | TRBV7-9 | TGTGCCAGCAGCCGAGACTACGAGCAGTACTTC | CASSRDYEQYF